Described below is a single TCR beta chain sequence and its context. Germline CDR1 and CDR2: SQVTM and ANQGSEA. The CDR3 runs 17 residues. The V gene end was trimmed by 0 bases and the J gene end by 7 bases; junction bases not matched to a gene: 16. Only CD45RO-negative cells positively selected for CCR7 counted as naive CD8 cells, so terminally differentiated effector memory CD45RA+ cells were excluded. The data derive from a study of shared clonotypes between healthy human individuals. As for the study in general: The cohort had a couple of women and a few men, ages 18 to 49.

At deep level, the assay was performed. In the source study's methods: In the immunoSEQ data, sequences were junction-only and lacked quality scores, so filtering differed. Method: immunoSEQ multiplex PCR; TCRdb's copy keeps in-frame clones and lacks some. For V, J and clone size, that table is used; D and trimming come from the DNA. The sample lists around 600,000 clones, roughly 98% occurring once. The V and J genes are TRBV29-1 and TRBJ2-5; 8 nucleotides agree with TRBD2. This sequence was found in a man between 25 and 39 years old in good health. The source material was naive CD8+ T cells sorted from blood. In nucleotides, the CDR3 is TGCAGCGTTGAAGACCTTTTAGCGGGAAGCCTGTCGTGGACCCAGTACTTC. Amino acids: CSVEDLLAGSLSWTQYF.